This T cell receptor beta chain was sequenced in a study of shared clonotypes between healthy human individuals. Study-level points and caveats: Rarefaction demonstrated incomplete sorted-subset sequencing despite large depth. The study drew on few donors, limiting represented genetic and exposure-history diversity.

The data were produced by immunoSEQ multiplex PCR, yet TCRdb's version contains in-frame clones alone and is incomplete. The sample comprises around 200,000 clones, 85% to 95% of which are singletons, and approximately 0.07% rests with the top ten. Regarding this clone: Its specificity is not known.

Trimming pared 0 bases from V and 6 bases from J, leaving 10 bases between. There are 13 residues in the CDR3. The germline gives CDR1 SGDLS, CDR2 YYNGEE. This clonotype was obtained from a woman aged 25-40 years in good health. This sequence joins TRBV9 and TRBJ2-7; D possibly uses TRBD1 or TRBD2 (5 bases each). Specimen: naive CD4+ T cells sorted from blood. The subset denotes: CD45RA+ positively selected. CDR3 loop: CASSVDLGTEQYF. The DNA of the CDR3 is TGTGCCAGCAGCGTAGACTTAGGGACCGAGCAGTACTTC.